The clone carrying this T cell receptor (beta chain) has only one observation. Per the study methods: Amplifying reference gene primers gave estimates of nucleated cell counts. The data were produced by immunoSEQ multiplex PCR, yet TCRdb's version contains in-frame clones alone and is incomplete. Clone size and the V and J calls come from that table; the DNA yielded D and trimming. The sample shows about 9,900 clones, 80% to 85% of them seen only once. This sample was included in a study of blood T cell repertoires in COVID-19. About the study: COVID-19 samples, acute and convalescent, were from the United States, Italy and Spain. T cells, B-cell-depleted T cells, or PBMCs supplied cDNA or gDNA.

The TCR sequence derives from a man aged 60 to 75 with active COVID-19. The sequenced sample consisted of peripheral blood.

Written as DNA, the CDR3 is TGTGCCAGCAGCTCGAGACTAGCGGGAAGCACAGATACGCAGTATTTT. It codes for CASSSRLAGSTDTQYF. The chain joins TRBV7-2 to TRBJ2-3, with 11 bases fitting TRBD2. With 4 bases clipped from V and 0 bases from J, the junction kept 3 bases outside the gene matches. Germline V CDR1 and CDR2: SGHTA, FQGNSA. The CDR3 covers 16 residues.